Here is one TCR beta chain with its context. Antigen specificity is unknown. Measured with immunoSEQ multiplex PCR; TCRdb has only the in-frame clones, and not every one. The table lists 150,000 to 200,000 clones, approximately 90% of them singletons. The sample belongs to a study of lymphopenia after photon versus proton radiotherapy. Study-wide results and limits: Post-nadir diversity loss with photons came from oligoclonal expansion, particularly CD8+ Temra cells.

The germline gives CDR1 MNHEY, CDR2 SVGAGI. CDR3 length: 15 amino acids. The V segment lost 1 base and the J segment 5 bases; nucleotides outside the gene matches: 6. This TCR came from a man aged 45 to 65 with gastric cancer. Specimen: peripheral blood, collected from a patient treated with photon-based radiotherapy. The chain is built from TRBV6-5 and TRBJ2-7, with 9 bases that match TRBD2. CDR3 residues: CASSYLAGDGNEQYF. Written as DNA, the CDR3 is TGTGCCAGCAGTTACTTAGCGGGAGATGGGAACGAGCAGTACTTC.